The 11 T cell receptor beta chains below all came from one sample that was sequenced in a study of T-cell reconstitution after alpha-beta-depleted transplantation in children. For TCRbeta, the library was prepared with unique molecular identifiers. TCRdb used MiXCR to reprocess the PCR reads, holding one entry per CDR3 protein. This sample has some 220,000 distinct CDR3 sequences, with about a tenth found just once. Sequenced here: PBMCs, sampled before TCRalphabeta/CD19-depleted stem cell transplant. These receptors were collected from a child less than two years old with acute myeloid leukemia, due to receive a stem cell transplant.

The V and J genes are TRBV11-2 and TRBJ2-2; possible D gene TRBD2, 5 bases. The CDR3 consists of 13 residues. V was cut by 7 bases and J by 6 bases, with 12 bases left in between. Germline CDR1 reads SGHAT; CDR2 reads FQNNGV. As DNA, the CDR3 is TGTGCCAGCAACACTAGGGTAGCCGGGGAGCTGTTTTTT. Its protein is CASNTRVAGELFF. Filled out from reference TRBV11-2 and TRBJ2-2, the complete variable domain reads EAGVAQSPRYKIIEKRQSVAFWCNPISGHATLYWYQQILGQGPKLLIQFQNNGVVDDSQLPKDRFSAERLKGVDSTLKIQPAKLEDSAVYLCASNTRVAGELFFGEGSRLTVL.

In its sample, this clonotype was seen many times. V is TRBV9 and J is TRBJ2-2; D tentatively reads TRBD1 or TRBD2 (6 bases each). The V and J ends lost 4 bases and 2 bases respectively, with 9 bases between them. CDR3 length: 14 residues. Looked up from germline, CDR1 is SGDLS and CDR2 is YYNGEE. The CDR3, as DNA: TGTGCCAGCAGCCCGGGGGCCAACACCGGGGAGCTGTTTTTT. It translates to CASSPGANTGELFF. The full variable domain, completed using reference TRBV9 and TRBJ2-2, is DSGVTQTPKHLITATGQRVTLRCSPRSGDLSVYWYQQSLDQGLQFLIQYYNGEERAKGNILERFSAQQFPDLHSELNLSSLELGDSALYFCASSPGANTGELFFGEGSRLTVL.

Comment on this clonotype: The junction departs from germline at one end; a sequencing error may be responsible. The chain is built from TRBV24-1 and TRBJ2-3, with 9 bases lining up with TRBD1. Looked up from germline, CDR1 is KGHDR and CDR2 is SFDVKD. This CDR3 has 16 residues. Written as DNA, the CDR3 is TGTGCCTCCAGTGATTACGGACAGGGGACCGCAGATACGCAGTATTTT. Protein: CASSDYGQGTADTQYF.

There are many counts of this clonotype. The J gene is TRBJ2-1, the V gene TRBV19; D possibly corresponds to TRBD2 (7 bases). The germline CDR1 and CDR2 sequences are LNHDA and SQIVND (reference sequence). The CDR3 is made up of 18 amino acids. V lost 4 bases to trimming and J lost 2 bases, with 21 bases between them. The CDR3 is CASSKGGSSGSTYNEQFF. Written as DNA, the CDR3 is TGTGCCAGTAGTAAGGGGGGGTCTAGCGGCTCTACCTACAATGAGCAGTTCTTC.

In this sample, this clonotype turned up many times. The chain is built from TRBV29-1 and TRBJ2-7; 8 nucleotides agree with TRBD1. Germline CDR1 SQVTM, CDR2 ANQGSEA. The junction had 4 bases not matched to a gene; V was cut back by 4 bases and J by 5 bases. This CDR3 region has 12 residues. CDR3 in DNA: TGCAGCGTTGTGGGACAGGACGACGAGCAGTACTTC. Translated, it gives CSVVGQDDEQYF.

This clonotype was picked up many times. This chain joins TRBV7-9 and TRBJ2-7; the D is unclear. V was cut by 1 base and J by 6 bases, with 10 bases left in between. The CDR3 runs to 13 residues. Germline V gives CDR1 SEHNR, CDR2 FQNEAQ (reference sequence). CDR3: CASSLEPTAEQYF. CDR3 nucleotide sequence: TGTGCCAGCAGCTTAGAACCAACGGCCGAGCAGTACTTC.

In its sample, this clonotype was seen many times. The chain employs TRBV20-1 and TRBJ1-4; unclear D gene. This CDR3 contains 13 residues. Germline V gene sequence: CDR1 DFQATT, CDR2 SNEGSKA (reference sequence). Trimming left V 7 bases short and J 3 bases short, with 12 bases between. CDR3 protein: CSGKGGPNEKLFF. The CDR3 DNA reads TGCAGTGGAAAGGGTGGCCCTAATGAAAAACTGTTTTTT.

This clonotype was counted many times. The chain employs TRBV7-3 and TRBJ2-2, with 9 bases lining up with TRBD2. Germline assignment: CDR1 SGHTA and CDR2 FQGTGA. The ends lost 2 bases at V and 4 bases at J; junction bases unmatched: 2. The CDR3 is made up of 15 amino acids. The CDR3 DNA follows: TGTGCCAGCAGCTTATTTAGCGGGAGCACCGGGGAGCTGTTTTTT. Its protein product is CASSLFSGSTGELFF.

This clonotype was counted at least ten times. V gene TRBV9 combines with J gene TRBJ1-5, with TRBD1 as a possible D gene (5 bases). Trimming shortened V by 4 bases and J by 7 bases, and 12 bases separated the two germline ends. The CDR3 runs to 13 residues. The germline CDR1 and CDR2 sequences are SGDLS and YYNGEE. CDR3 DNA sequence: TGTGCCAGCAGCTTCAGGGTTAAACAGCCCCAGCATTTT. Translated, it gives CASSFRVKQPQHF.

In its sample, this clonotype was seen many times. V usage is TRBV28 and J usage is TRBJ1-2, with TRBD1 identical over 7 bases. Looked up from germline, CDR1 is MDHEN and CDR2 is SYDVKM. CDR3 size: 15 residues. J gave up 1 base and V 6 bases, and 8 bases lay outside the gene matches. In nucleotides, the CDR3 is TGTGCCAGCAGACCCACAGGGGTCAATAACTATGGCTACACCTTC. It encodes CASRPTGVNNYGYTF.

In its sample, this clonotype was seen many times. The chain recombines TRBV3-1 with TRBJ1-6; tentative D call: TRBD1 (5 bases). There are 15 residues in the CDR3. Germline CDR1 and CDR2: LGHDT and YNNKEL (reference sequence). Deletions cut 3 bases from V and 8 bases from J, with 14 bases between. CDR3 loop: CASSQGAGRDSPLHF. The CDR3 DNA reads TGTGCCAGCAGCCAGGGAGCAGGGAGGGATTCACCCCTCCACTTT.